A selection of T cell receptor beta chains follows, all from one sample in a study of T cell responses to AZD1222 COVID-19 vaccine. TCRdb's copy holds only in-frame clones and misses some; the assay was immunoSEQ multiplex PCR. This sample yields some 160,000 clones, of which around 88% are seen a single time; 0.85% to 1.2% belongs to the top ten. Sequencing used peripheral blood, obtained 28 days after the second AZD1222 dose. Source of these receptors: an adult who received the AZD1222 COVID-19 vaccine. The CDR3 runs from the conserved cysteine through the conserved F or W. The D gene is left open where the match is weak. Only some rows state a clone size, as once, few, many or a class for expanded clones.

D: TRBD1; size: NA; J: TRBJ2-7; V: TRBV9; CDR3: CASSPGQGVEQYF; DNA: TGTGCCAGCAGTCCCGGACAGGGGGTTGAGCAGTACTTC
D: TRBD1; size: NA; J: TRBJ2-7; V: TRBV11-3; CDR3: CASSYGRTGSLHEQYF; DNA: TGTGCCAGCAGCTACGGAAGGACAGGGAGTCTCCACGAGCAGTACTTC
D: NA; size: NA; J: TRBJ2-3; V: TRBV25-1; CDR3: CASITGNTQYF; DNA: TGTGCCAGCATTACAGGGAATACGCAGTATTTT
D: TRBD2; size: NA; J: TRBJ2-2; V: TRBV9; CDR3: CASSVASLAGVLGGELFF; DNA: TGTGCCAGCAGCGTAGCTTCCCTAGCGGGGGTCCTGGGCGGGGAGCTGTTTTTT
D: TRBD1; size: NA; J: TRBJ1-3; V: TRBV2; CDR3: CAGTGTGPKKIDGNTIYF; DNA: TGTGCCGGCACCGGGACAGGACCAAAAAAAATCGATGGAAACACCATATATTTT
D: NA; size: NA; J: TRBJ2-1; V: TRBV4-1; CDR3: CASGSGTRSYNEQFF; DNA: TGCGCCAGCGGTTCCGGGACCCGCTCCTACAATGAGCAGTTCTTC
D: TRBD2; size: NA; J: TRBJ2-3; V: TRBV3-1/TRBV3-2; CDR3: CASSQGRGGHTDTQYF; DNA: TGTGCCAGCAGCCAAGGACGGGGGGGGCATACAGATACGCAGTATTTT
D: NA; size: NA; J: TRBJ2-3; V: TRBV18; CDR3: CASSPRMLSDTQYF; DNA: TGTGCCAGCTCACCACGAATGCTGTCAGATACGCAGTATTTT
D: NA; size: once; J: TRBJ2-5; V: TRBV5-1; CDR3: CASSPNSGTSVTQYF; DNA: TGCGCCAGCAGCCCAAACTCCGGGACATCGGTTACCCAGTACTTC
D: NA; size: NA; J: TRBJ1-6; V: TRBV5-1; CDR3: CASSFSGMENSPLHF; DNA: TGCGCCAGCAGCTTCTCCGGGATGGAGAATTCACCCCTCCACTTT
D: NA; size: NA; J: TRBJ1-5; V: TRBV6-5; CDR3: CASSQGPGANQPQHF; DNA: TGTGCCAGCAGTCAGGGGCCAGGCGCGAATCAGCCCCAGCATTTT
D: NA; size: NA; J: TRBJ2-5; V: TRBV5-4; CDR3: CASSLGPGEETQYF; DNA: TGTGCCAGCAGCTTGGGGCCGGGCGAAGAGACCCAGTACTTC